This TCR beta chain was found in a study of shared clonotypes between healthy human individuals. Overall study results and limits: Exclusively blood specimens were collected; tissue repertoires likely differ. Since donors were few, the genetic and exposure-history diversity represented was limited.

On this clone itself: Its target is unknown.

Some 30,000 T cell genomes, or 200 to 250 ng DNA, went into the sorted-subset replicate PCRs. Original processing methods: Filtering was not the same, since immunoSEQ gave junction-only sequences without quality scores. Sequencing was performed with immunoSEQ multiplex PCR; in TCRdb, only in-frame clones are kept and a portion is missing. V, J and clone size reflect that table, while D and trimming were determined from the DNA. The sample lists 2 million to 2.5 million clones, 80% to 95% occurring once. The specimen sequenced was naive CD4+ T cells from PBMCs. The subset: CD45RA+ positively selected. This TCR derives from a man in his late teens or twenties in good health. Some clones in this sample may be carry-over from other donors' samples.

Here the CDR3 DNA reads TGTGCCAGCTCACCCGCAGCTCCCTACGAGCAGTACTTC. Protein: CASSPAAPYEQYF. J is TRBJ2-7 and V is TRBV18; D uncertain. The germline V and J ends were trimmed by 3 bases and 2 bases, with 8 bases remaining between them. There are 13 residues in the CDR3. Per germline, CDR1 KGHSH and CDR2 LQKENI.